The clone carrying this TCR beta chain was observed many times. Trimming shortened V by 4 bases and J by 1 base, and 18 bases separated the two germline ends. Germline V CDR1 and CDR2: SGHTA, FQGNSA. The CDR3 covers 17 residues. Unique molecular identifiers were incorporated when the TCRbeta library was constructed. TCRdb recomputed calls from the PCR reads with MiXCR, one row per CDR3 protein. The sample records approximately 83,000 distinct CDR3 sequences, 10% to 15% being singletons. This record belongs to a study of T-cell reconstitution after alpha-beta-depleted transplantation in children. The TCR originated in a human donor who donated a stem cell graft to a child with inherited bone marrow failure. V usage is TRBV7-2 and J usage is TRBJ2-3, with D uncertain. The specimen was PBMCs from the stem cell graft donor, collected from the stem cell graft. Here the CDR3 reads CASSSNFADFGTDTQYF. The CDR3, as DNA: TGTGCCAGCAGCTCAAACTTCGCCGATTTCGGCACAGATACGCAGTATTTT.